Following are 26 T cell receptor beta chains from one sample sequenced in a study of cytomegalovirus exposure and HLA in healthy donors. PCR was performed using 60 Vbeta and 13 Jbeta primers. Assay used: immunoSEQ multiplex PCR; TCRdb lists only in-frame clones, some missing. Here the sample spans 140,000 to 150,000 clones, approximately 73% being singletons. The sample taken for sequencing was PBMCs. Receptor source: a young woman in good health and CMV-seronegative.

There are a few counts of this clone. The rearrangement uses TRBV4-3 and TRBJ1-6; TRBD1 agrees at 7 bases. V shed 3 bases and J 6 bases; nucleotides not matched to a gene: 11. CDR1 LGHNA and CDR2 YSLEER come from the germline V gene. This CDR3 is 17 amino acids long. The CDR3 nucleotides read TGCGCCAGCAGCCAGACAGGGCACCCTGCCATTAATTCACCCCTCCACTTT. Protein sequence: CASSQTGHPAINSPLHF.

The chain recombines TRBV6-4 with TRBJ2-3; 12 positions agree with TRBD1. V shed 6 bases and J 4 bases; nucleotides not matched to a gene: 8. The germline gives CDR1 MRHNA, CDR2 SNTAGT. This CDR3 has 16 residues. The CDR3 loop reads CASSPGTGGGSDTQYF. CDR3 nucleotides: TGTGCCAGCAGCCCTGGGACAGGGGGCGGGTCAGATACGCAGTATTTT.

The chain couples TRBV30 to TRBJ1-6; 9 bases map to TRBD1. This CDR3 is built from 17 residues. The V gene's germline CDR1 is GTSNPN and CDR2 SVGIG (reference sequence). The V gene end was trimmed by 4 bases and the J gene end by 5 bases; junction bases not matched to a gene: 12. The CDR3 here is CAWNRGRLVLDNSPLHF. The CDR3 DNA follows: TGTGCCTGGAACAGGGGGCGGCTGGTTTTAGATAATTCACCCCTCCACTTT.

Here the CDR3 DNA reads TGTGCCAGCAGCTTAACGGACAGTACCAACACTGAAGCTTTCTTT. Encoded protein: CASSLTDSTNTEAFF. The V gene is TRBV7-3, the J gene TRBJ1-1; maybe TRBD1 (6 bases). This CDR3 contains 15 residues. Germline V CDR1 and CDR2: SGHTA, FQGTGA. Deletions cut 0 bases from V and 2 bases from J, with 10 bases between.

The rearrangement joins TRBV28 to TRBJ2-5, with TRBD1 as a possible D gene (6 bases). CDR1 and CDR2 from the germline V gene are MDHEN and SYDVKM. The V end lost 6 bases, the J end lost 5 bases, and 16 bases lay between the germline ends. This CDR3 has 14 amino acids. The CDR3 DNA reads TGTGCCAGCAGCCAAACTACAGGGATCGAGACCCAGTACTTC. This codes for CASSQTTGIETQYF.

The V and J genes are TRBV28 and TRBJ1-6, with TRBD1 as a possible D gene (6 bases). Trimming removed 4 bases from V and 9 bases from J, with 13 bases in between. This CDR3 spans 14 amino acids. Germline values: CDR1 MDHEN, CDR2 SYDVKM. The CDR3 region is CASSWGGVRSPLHF. The CDR3 nucleotides are TGTGCCAGCAGTTGGGGGGGCGTTCGTTCACCCCTCCACTTT.

This rearrangement joins TRBV15 to TRBJ1-1; D call uncertain. The germline V and J ends were trimmed by 5 bases and 5 bases, with 12 bases remaining between them. Per germline, CDR1 LNHNV and CDR2 YYDKDF (reference sequence). The CDR3 length is 13 residues. For the CDR3, the DNA is TGTGCCACCAGCTCCCAAAGGAGAACTGAAGCTTTCTTT. It specifies CATSSQRRTEAFF.

This chain connects TRBV7-2 to TRBJ2-1; 7 bases fit TRBD1. Trimming cost V 3 bases and J 5 bases; bases outside gene matches: 1. Germline CDR1 is SGHTA and CDR2 is FQGNSA. This CDR3 region has 13 residues. In DNA, the CDR3 is TGTGCCAGCAGCTTTGACAGGGACAATGAGCAGTTCTTC. Translated, it gives CASSFDRDNEQFF. Using reference TRBV7-2 and TRBJ2-1 for the parts outside the CDR3, the full variable domain is GAGVSQSPSNKVTEKGKDVELRCDPISGHTALYWYRQSLGQGLEFLIYFQGNSAPDKSGLPSDRFSAERTGGSVSTLTIQRTQQEDSAVYLCASSFDRDNEQFFGPGTRLTVL.

V is TRBV5-1 and J is TRBJ2-7; TRBD2 matches 8 bases. Germline CDR1 and CDR2: SGHRS and YFSETQ. The ends lost 0 bases at V and 2 bases at J; junction bases unmatched: 4. There are 15 residues in the CDR3. The CDR3 protein is CASSLGVGGAYEQYF. The CDR3 nucleotides read TGCGCCAGCAGCTTGGGTGTCGGGGGGGCCTACGAGCAGTACTTC.

The chain recombines TRBV6-5 with TRBJ1-2; D remains unclear. The CDR3 spans 15 residues. Germline V gene data show CDR1 as MNHEY and CDR2 as SVGAGI. V lost 6 bases and J 4 bases, leaving 18 bases between the germline ends. The CDR3 region has the DNA TGTGCCAGCAGCCGAACAGAGACCTCTGGCTATGGCTACACCTTC. As protein: CASSRTETSGYGYTF.

This clone was seen a few times. The rearrangement uses TRBV7-8 and TRBJ2-5; the D gene is possibly TRBD1 (6 bases). The germline CDR1 and CDR2 sequences are SGHVS and FQNEAQ. This CDR3 spans 13 amino acids. Trimming shortened V by 3 bases and J by 5 bases, and 10 bases separated the two germline ends. This chain's CDR3 is CASSFDRTETQYF. CDR3 nucleotide sequence: TGTGCCAGCAGCTTTGACAGGACGGAGACCCAGTACTTC.

The chain links TRBV27 to TRBJ2-5; 7 bases map to TRBD1. CDR1 and CDR2 (germline): MNHEY, SMNVEV (reference sequence). CDR3 length equals 14 residues. V lost 5 bases and J lost 4; bases outside the gene matches: 7. CDR3 nucleotide sequence: TGTGCCAGCAGTCCCCGCCGGGACAGAGAGACCCAGTACTTC. Protein sequence: CASSPRRDRETQYF.

The chain uses TRBV7-2 and TRBJ1-6; D not resolved. CDR3 length: 16 amino acids. With 5 bases removed from V and 2 bases from J, the gap between germline ends came to 13 bases. Germline CDR1 and CDR2: SGHTA and FQGNSA. CDR3 amino acids: CASSAHPPTYNSPLHF. The CDR3 DNA follows: TGTGCCAGCAGCGCCCACCCCCCTACCTATAATTCACCCCTCCACTTT.

CDR3 residues: CASSLLAGAYEQYF. For the CDR3, the DNA is TGTGCCAGCAGCCTTCTAGCGGGGGCCTACGAGCAGTACTTC. The chain is built from TRBV7-2 and TRBJ2-7; 10 nucleotides align to TRBD2. The J segment lost 2 bases and the V segment lost 5 bases, leaving 3 bases of the junction unmatched. The length of the CDR3 is 14 residues. Germline V gene data show CDR1 as SGHTA and CDR2 as FQGNSA.

The rearrangement joins TRBV2 to TRBJ2-1; 12 bases are shared with TRBD2. CDR3 size: 15 residues. Germline CDR1 is SNHLY and CDR2 is FYNNEI. Trimming took 4 bases from V and 9 from J; bases not matched to a gene: 7. CDR3 sequence reads: CASSAATSGSGEQFF. In DNA form, the CDR3 reads TGTGCCAGCAGTGCCGCGACTAGCGGGAGTGGTGAGCAGTTCTTC.

CDR3 loop: CASSSGTSDFHTDTQYF. CDR3 nucleotide sequence: TGTGCCAGCAGCTCCGGGACTAGCGACTTCCACACAGATACGCAGTATTTT. This chain uses TRBV5-8 with TRBJ2-3, with 10 bases aligning to TRBD2. The germline V gene has CDR1 SGHTS and CDR2 YDEGEE. The trim removed 3 bases at V and 2 bases at J, leaving 9 bases unmatched. This CDR3 has 17 amino acids. The full variable domain, with the rest looked up from reference TRBV5-8 and TRBJ2-3, is EAGVTQSPTHLIKTRGQQATLRCSPISGHTSVYWYQQALGLGLQFLLWYDEGEERNRGNFPPRFSGRQFPNYSSELNVNALELEDSALYLCASSSGTSDFHTDTQYFGPGTRLTVL.

The chain links TRBV4-1 to TRBJ1-1, with 9 positions matching TRBD1. The V gene's germline CDR1 is MGHRA and CDR2 YSYEKL. The CDR3 has 15 amino acids. V trimming: 5 bases; J trimming: 3 bases; junction bases outside the gene matches: 7. CDR3 coding DNA: TGCGCCAGCAGCACCGGACAGGGGTTGGACACTGAAGCTTTCTTT. Its translation is CASSTGQGLDTEAFF.

The gene calls are TRBV5-5 and TRBJ2-1; 8 bases fit TRBD2. The junction had 5 bases not matched to a gene; V was cut back by 4 bases and J by 5 bases. The CDR3 contains 14 residues. The germline gives CDR1 SGHKS, CDR2 YYEKEE (reference sequence). The CDR3 loop is CASSTGTSHNEQFF. Written as DNA, the CDR3 is TGTGCCAGCAGCACCGGGACTAGTCACAATGAGCAGTTCTTC.

This clone was seen a single time. J is TRBJ1-4 and V is TRBV21-1; the D call of TRBD1 is as the table states it, not checked on the DNA. TRBV21-1 is a documented pseudogene. The CDR3 contains 16 residues. The DNA for the CDR3 is TGTGCCAGCAGGGGCGGACAGGCCGCAACTAATGAAAAACTGTTTTTT. Amino acid sequence: CASRGGQAATNEKLFF.

The chain is built from TRBV28 and TRBJ1-1; D possibly corresponds to TRBD1 (5 bases). Trimming stripped 5 bases from V and 2 bases from J, with 15 bases between. Germline V gene data show CDR1 as MDHEN and CDR2 as SYDVKM. The CDR3 is made up of 15 amino acids. Here the CDR3 reads CASSVPRARNTEAFF. In DNA form, the CDR3 reads TGTGCCAGCAGTGTCCCCAGGGCCCGAAACACTGAAGCTTTCTTT.

The genes are TRBV10-2 and TRBJ2-7, with 10 nucleotides matching TRBD2. Germline lookup yields CDR1 WSHSY and CDR2 SAAADI. With V trimmed by 6 bases and J by 2 bases, 1 base remained unmatched. The CDR3 spans 13 residues. The CDR3 bases are TGCGCCAGCAGGGGGACTAGCGCCTACGAGCAGTACGTC. Encoded protein: CASRGTSAYEQYV.

This chain links TRBV4-1 with TRBJ1-1, with D maybe TRBD1 (6 bases). Trimming removed 4 bases at V and 4 bases at J, with 22 bases between. The CDR3 consists of 17 residues. CDR1 MGHRA and CDR2 YSYEKL come from the germline V gene. CDR3: CASSPFSTGPMGTEAFF. The CDR3 DNA follows: TGCGCCAGCAGCCCGTTTTCCACAGGGCCCATGGGCACTGAAGCTTTCTTT.

This rearrangement joins TRBV6-1 to TRBJ1-1, with a weak D call TRBD1 (5 bases). CDR1 and CDR2 (germline): MNHNS, SASEGT. The CDR3 spans 14 residues. The ends were cut back, 7 bases at V and 0 bases at J, with 12 bases in the middle. DNA of the CDR3: TGTGCCAGCAAGCCCTCCAGGGTGAACACTGAAGCTTTCTTT. Amino acids: CASKPSRVNTEAFF.

The chain couples TRBV5-8 to TRBJ2-7; weak D call: TRBD1 (6 bases). There are 14 residues in the CDR3. Germline V lookup: CDR1 SGHTS, CDR2 YDEGEE. The CDR3 nucleotides are TGTGCCAGCAGCGCCGGACAGTTTTCCTCCGAGCAGTACGTC. It translates to CASSAGQFSSEQYV.

This clone showed up just a few times. This sequence joins TRBV7-2 and TRBJ1-6; 9 nucleotides agree with TRBD1. In germline, CDR1 is SGHTA, CDR2 FQGNSA. This CDR3 spans 14 amino acids. Trimming removed 6 bases from V and 10 bases from J; junction bases left unmatched: 7. The CDR3 DNA sequence: TGTGCCAGCAGGGAACAGGGGGCAGGGTCACCCCTCCACTTT. Protein sequence: CASREQGAGSPLHF.

CDR3 DNA sequence: TGTGCCAGTAGTATTAACTTACTGCAGGGAAACATTCAGTACTTC. Translating gives CASSINLLQGNIQYF. V usage is TRBV19 and J usage is TRBJ2-4; a weak D match, TRBD1 (5 bases). Germline loops: CDR1 LNHDA, CDR2 SQIVND (reference sequence). The V end was cut by 3 bases, the J end by 6 bases, with 15 bases between. CDR3 length equals 15 residues.